Presented here are 28 T cell receptor beta chains from one specimen sequenced in a study of blood T cell repertoires in COVID-19. Only in-frame clones appear in the TCRdb table, and some are missing; sequencing was by immunoSEQ multiplex PCR. The table includes 70,000 or so clones, roughly 70% detected once. The sequencing sample was made of peripheral blood. These receptors were obtained from a man in his 70s with acute or convalescent COVID-19.

J is TRBJ2-2 and V is TRBV10-3, with 12 positions matching TRBD2. Germline V gene data show CDR1 as ENHRY and CDR2 as SYGVKD. CDR3 size: 15 residues. Trimming cost V 5 bases and J 7 bases; bases outside gene matches: 5. CDR3 loop: CAISLLAGGNGELFF. In DNA form, the CDR3 reads TGTGCCATCAGTTTACTAGCGGGAGGAAACGGGGAGCTGTTTTTT.

The rearrangement joins TRBV7-2 to TRBJ2-3; 9 bases are shared with TRBD2. V dropped 3 bases and J dropped 4; count of bases not matched to a gene: 14. Germline V gene data show CDR1 as SGHTA and CDR2 as FQGNSA. The CDR3 covers 18 residues. The CDR3 nucleotides read TGTGCCAGCAGCTTTAGGCCGGGGGCGGGAGGGCCGTCAGATACGCAGTATTTT. Residues: CASSFRPGAGGPSDTQYF.

The rearrangement joins TRBV6-6 to TRBJ1-4, with 8 bases identical to TRBD1. V shed 11 bases and J 3 bases; nucleotides not matched to a gene: 8. Germline V lookup: CDR1 MNHNY, CDR2 SVGAGI (reference sequence). The length of the CDR3 is 14 residues. The CDR3 DNA reads TGTGCCGGAAAGACAGGGGACCCTAATGAAAAACTGTTTTTT. Translated, it gives CAGKTGDPNEKLFF.

The chain is built from TRBV6-2 or TRBV6-3 and TRBJ1-3; no definite D call. CDR1 and CDR2 from the germline V gene are MNHEY and SVGEGT. V lost 5 bases to trimming and J lost 0 bases, with 8 bases between them. The length of the CDR3 is 14 residues. CDR3 coding DNA: TGTGCCAGCAGTGCGGGTAACTCTGGAAACACCATATATTTT. Protein product: CASSAGNSGNTIYF.

The V call is TRBV27, the J call TRBJ1-6, with 7 bases that match TRBD1. Germline CDR1 is MNHEY and CDR2 is SMNVEV (reference sequence). After removal of 7 bases from V and 4 bases from J, the junction contained 4 bases not matched to a gene. There are 14 residues in the CDR3. DNA of the CDR3: TGTGCCAGCACCCAGACAGGGTATAATTCACCCCTCCACTTT. As protein: CASTQTGYNSPLHF.

The rearrangement links TRBV3-1 (or the pseudogene TRBV3-2) to TRBJ2-3, with D tentatively TRBD2 (6 bases). The CDR3 runs 15 residues. The germline V gene has CDR1 LGHDT and CDR2 YNNKEL (reference sequence). The V gene lost 4 bases and the J gene lost 2 bases, with 13 bases spanning the gap. The CDR3 sequence is CASSRGVEDTDTQYF. CDR3 nucleotides: TGTGCCAGCAGCCGGGGGGTCGAGGACACAGATACGCAGTATTTT.

V usage is TRBV2 and J usage is TRBJ2-7, with a tentative D call TRBD2 (6 bases). The germline gives CDR1 SNHLY, CDR2 FYNNEI. The germline V and J ends were trimmed by 8 bases and 2 bases, with 16 bases remaining between them. The CDR3 sequence is 14 residues long. This CDR3 reads CASRSGGTTYEQYF. The CDR3 nucleotides read TGTGCCAGCCGGTCCGGGGGTACCACCTACGAGCAGTACTTC. The whole variable domain, filled in from reference TRBV2 and TRBJ2-7, reads EPEVTQTPSHQVTQMGQEVILRCVPISNHLYFYWYRQILGQKVEFLVSFYNNEISEKSEIFDDQFSVERPDGSNFTLKIRSTKLEDSAMYFCASRSGGTTYEQYFGPGTRLTVT.

The gene calls are TRBV10-2 and TRBJ2-1; perhaps TRBD2 as D (6 bases). Trimming took 6 bases from V and 6 from J, leaving 18 bases between them. Germline assignment: CDR1 WSHSY and CDR2 SAAADI. CDR3 length equals 15 residues. The CDR3 DNA follows: TGCGCCAGCAGAAGTGGAGTAGCGGAGGCCAATGAGCAGTTCTTC. This codes for CASRSGVAEANEQFF.

The rearrangement uses TRBV7-2 and TRBJ2-3, with 7 bases identical to TRBD2. Trimming cost V 5 bases and J 3 bases; bases outside gene matches: 2. This CDR3 spans 13 amino acids. Germline loops: CDR1 SGHTA, CDR2 FQGNSA. CDR3 DNA sequence: TGTGCCAGCAGCGGGAGGGTAACAGATACGCAGTATTTT. Amino acid sequence: CASSGRVTDTQYF. Based on the CDR3 plus reference TRBV7-2 and TRBJ2-3, the full variable domain is GAGVSQSPSNKVTEKGKDVELRCDPISGHTALYWYRQSLGQGLEFLIYFQGNSAPDKSGLPSDRFSAERTGGSVSTLTIQRTQQEDSAVYLCASSGRVTDTQYFGPGTRLTVL.

The CDR3 sequence: CASSPLPVNRGQAYEQYF. CDR3 in DNA: TGTGCCAGCTCACCGCTCCCTGTTAACAGGGGGCAAGCCTACGAGCAGTACTTC. The V call is TRBV18, the J call TRBJ2-7; 9 bases match TRBD1. Germline V gene data show CDR1 as KGHSH and CDR2 as LQKENI. The CDR3 consists of 18 residues. With 3 bases clipped from V and 2 bases from J, the junction kept 14 bases outside the gene matches.

The V gene is TRBV7-9, the J gene TRBJ2-1; 11 positions agree with TRBD2. Germline V gene sequence: CDR1 SEHNR, CDR2 FQNEAQ (reference sequence). V was clipped by 2 bases and J by 4 bases; unmatched bases: 10. CDR3 length: 18 amino acids. The CDR3 DNA sequence: TGTGCCAGCAGCTTAAGTGGGATTTTAGCGGGAGGGTACAATGAGCAGTTCTTC. Protein sequence: CASSLSGILAGGYNEQFF.

This chain uses TRBV28 with TRBJ2-7, with a possible D match to TRBD1 (6 bases). Germline CDR1 MDHEN, CDR2 SYDVKM. V was pared by 0 bases and J by 5 bases, with 14 bases between. The CDR3 totals 15 residues. CDR3: CASSLWGQGRDEQYF. Written as DNA, the CDR3 is TGTGCCAGCAGTTTATGGGGGCAGGGGCGGGACGAGCAGTACTTC.

This rearrangement joins TRBV6-6 to TRBJ1-1; 8 bases match TRBD1. In germline, CDR1 is MNHNY, CDR2 SVGAGI (reference sequence). The CDR3 sequence is 15 residues long. Losses at the gene ends were 5 bases for V and 1 base for J; bases not matched to a gene: 6. The CDR3 here is CASSITGTGNTEAFF. The DNA of the CDR3 is TGTGCCAGCAGTATTACCGGGACAGGGAACACTGAAGCTTTCTTT.

This clone has just a few counts. The genes are TRBV7-9 and TRBJ2-3, with D perhaps TRBD2 (6 bases). The V and J ends lost 0 bases and 1 base respectively, with 8 bases between them. The germline gives CDR1 SEHNR, CDR2 FQNEAQ (reference sequence). This CDR3 comprises 15 residues. DNA for the CDR3: TGTGCCAGCAGCTTAGCCGGGACTGGCACAGATACGCAGTATTTT. Translated: CASSLAGTGTDTQYF.

The chain combines TRBV19 with TRBJ1-6; D perhaps matches TRBD1 (6 bases). The germline V and J ends were trimmed by 4 bases and 8 bases, with 15 bases remaining between them. The CDR3 sequence is 15 residues long. Germline V gene sequence: CDR1 LNHDA, CDR2 SQIVND (reference sequence). The CDR3 region is CASSTGFAGDSPLHF. As DNA, the CDR3 is TGTGCCAGTAGTACGGGATTCGCAGGGGATTCACCCCTCCACTTT.

The rearrangement links TRBV2 to TRBJ2-1, with 11 bases lining up with TRBD2. The junction had 6 bases not matched to a gene; V was cut back by 4 bases and J by 1 base. This CDR3 contains 17 residues. Looked up from germline, CDR1 is SNHLY and CDR2 is FYNNEI. Here the CDR3 reads CASSGPGLAVSYNEQFF. Written as DNA, the CDR3 is TGTGCCAGCAGTGGGCCGGGACTAGCGGTGTCCTACAATGAGCAGTTCTTC.

The chain joins TRBV28 to TRBJ1-3; 8 bases are a match to TRBD1. The germline V gene encodes CDR1 MDHEN and CDR2 SYDVKM. The CDR3 has 17 amino acids. V lost 7 bases and J lost 2; bases outside the gene matches: 13. CDR3 in amino acids: CASIRSPTGGPGNTIYF. The DNA for the CDR3 is TGTGCCAGCATCCGTAGCCCCACAGGGGGGCCTGGAAACACCATATATTTT.

J is TRBJ1-3 and V is TRBV6-1, with D perhaps matching TRBD1 (6 bases). Germline lookup yields CDR1 MNHNS and CDR2 SASEGT. V was shortened by 0 bases and J by 0 bases, with 21 bases between the two germline ends. CDR3 length: 20 amino acids. CDR3 loop: CASSEASSIGGLSSGNTIYF. CDR3 coding DNA: TGTGCCAGCAGTGAAGCTTCCTCGATTGGGGGCCTAAGCTCTGGAAACACCATATATTTT.

This sequence joins TRBV21-1 and TRBJ2-7; the DNA was not used to check the table's D call, TRBD1. TRBV21-1 is termed a pseudogene. The CDR3 is made up of 19 amino acids. CDR3 in amino acids: CASSKGFWEVGDRAYEQYF. The CDR3 DNA is TGTGCCAGCAGCAAAGGGTTTTGGGAAGTTGGGGACAGGGCTTACGAGCAGTACTTC.

V is TRBV27 and J is TRBJ1-5; D is perhaps TRBD1 (5 bases). The CDR3 extends over 14 amino acids. With 2 bases removed from V and 7 bases from J, the gap between germline ends came to 12 bases. Looked up from germline, CDR1 is MNHEY and CDR2 is SMNVEV (reference sequence). In DNA form, the CDR3 reads TGTGCCAGCAGTTTAGGGTGGGGGGACCAGCCCCAGCATTTT. Translation gives CASSLGWGDQPQHF.

This rearrangement joins TRBV15 to TRBJ2-7; a weak D match, TRBD1 (6 bases). CDR1 LNHNV and CDR2 YYDKDF come from the germline V gene (reference sequence). CDR3 length: 14 amino acids. The V and J ends lost 4 bases and 2 bases respectively, with 12 bases between them. The CDR3 reads CATSMPQGTYEQYF. CDR3 in DNA: TGTGCCACCAGCATGCCACAGGGTACCTACGAGCAGTACTTC.

V usage is TRBV5-6 and J usage is TRBJ1-5; D remains ambiguous. V dropped 0 bases and J dropped 7 bases, with 11 bases sitting between them. Germline CDR1 SGHDT, CDR2 YYEEEE. This CDR3 contains 14 residues. Here the CDR3 reads CASSLATAQQPQHF. CDR3 DNA: TGTGCCAGCAGCTTGGCCACAGCCCAACAGCCCCAGCATTTT.

This chain connects TRBV7-9 to TRBJ1-2; D is unresolved. Germline V gene sequence: CDR1 SEHNR, CDR2 FQNEAQ (reference sequence). V lost 3 bases and J lost 6, with 17 bases in between. This CDR3 has 15 amino acids. This CDR3 reads CASSFNRLEGNGYTF. The CDR3 DNA reads TGTGCCAGCAGCTTCAACAGACTAGAGGGCAATGGCTACACCTTC.

This chain connects TRBV7-3 to TRBJ2-1, with 15 positions matching TRBD2. CDR1 and CDR2 from the germline V gene are SGHTA and FQGTGA. The CDR3 length is 15 residues. V shed 5 bases and J 7 bases; nucleotides not matched to a gene: 3. As DNA, the CDR3 is TGTGCCAGCAGCCCCGGACTAGCGGGAGGGAATGAGCAGTTCTTC. Protein sequence: CASSPGLAGGNEQFF.

V is TRBV9 and J is TRBJ2-2; tentatively, D is TRBD2 (6 bases). The CDR3 is made up of 13 amino acids. V shed 4 bases and J shed 5 bases, with 9 bases lying between them. Germline V gene lookup returns CDR1 SGDLS and CDR2 YYNGEE. CDR3 protein: CASSLRGTGELFF. Written as DNA, the CDR3 is TGTGCCAGCAGCCTCCGGGGGACCGGGGAGCTGTTTTTT. The full variable domain, in which reference TRBV9 and TRBJ2-2 provide the parts outside the CDR3, is DSGVTQTPKHLITATGQRVTLRCSPRSGDLSVYWYQQSLDQGLQFLIQYYNGEERAKGNILERFSAQQFPDLHSELNLSSLELGDSALYFCASSLRGTGELFFGEGSRLTVL.

This chain connects TRBV15 to TRBJ2-1; no firm D call. The CDR3 is 15 residues long. V was clipped by 3 bases and J by 2 bases, with 11 bases between them. The germline V gene encodes CDR1 LNHNV and CDR2 YYDKDF (reference sequence). The CDR3: CATSRFLEPYNEQFF. CDR3 sequence (DNA): TGTGCCACCAGCAGGTTTTTGGAGCCCTACAATGAGCAGTTCTTC.

This rearrangement joins TRBV28 to TRBJ1-2, with 11 positions matching TRBD1. The CDR3 has 14 amino acids. The V and J ends lost 6 bases and 5 bases, in that order; junction bases with no gene match: 5. Germline-derived CDR1 and CDR2 are MDHEN and SYDVKM. The CDR3 bases are TGTGCCAGCAGGGGGACAGGGGGGGCTTATGGCTACACCTTC. This gives the protein CASRGTGGAYGYTF.

The count of this clone is one. The chain is built from TRBV3-1 (or the pseudogene TRBV3-2) and TRBJ2-1; possible D gene TRBD2, 6 bases. Germline CDR1 is LGHDT and CDR2 is YNNKEL (reference sequence). This CDR3 spans 18 amino acids. V was clipped by 4 bases and J by 7 bases, with 26 bases between them. CDR3 sequence reads: CASSPGKLAEKPWNEQFF. CDR3 nucleotides: TGTGCCAGCAGCCCTGGGAAGTTAGCGGAGAAGCCGTGGAATGAGCAGTTCTTC.